This T cell receptor (beta chain) was retrieved from a study of cytomegalovirus exposure and HLA in healthy donors. Study-level findings and limits: Reportedly, cytomegalovirus status was diagnosed with high sensitivity and specificity. For most subjects, TCR beta sequences were reported to predict HLA-A and HLA-B alleles with accuracy. CMV serostatus stood as the only immune exposure information on hand.

On this clone: Antigen specificity is unknown.

The donors were healthy bone marrow donors. PCR was performed using 60 Vbeta and 13 Jbeta primers. Generated by immunoSEQ multiplex PCR, the TCRdb table keeps only in-frame clones and is missing some. This listing includes roughly 120,000 clones. Per the germline V gene, CDR1 is SGDLS and CDR2 is YYNGEE. There are 13 residues in the CDR3. V dropped 0 bases and J dropped 9; count of bases not matched to a gene: 3. This chain uses TRBV9 with TRBJ2-1, with 7 bases aligning to TRBD2. Sample: PBMCs. The receptor comes from a man aged 40-55 years in good health and CMV-seronegative. The CDR3 reads CASSVGWGGEQFF. CDR3 bases: TGTGCCAGCAGCGTAGGTTGGGGGGGTGAGCAGTTCTTC.